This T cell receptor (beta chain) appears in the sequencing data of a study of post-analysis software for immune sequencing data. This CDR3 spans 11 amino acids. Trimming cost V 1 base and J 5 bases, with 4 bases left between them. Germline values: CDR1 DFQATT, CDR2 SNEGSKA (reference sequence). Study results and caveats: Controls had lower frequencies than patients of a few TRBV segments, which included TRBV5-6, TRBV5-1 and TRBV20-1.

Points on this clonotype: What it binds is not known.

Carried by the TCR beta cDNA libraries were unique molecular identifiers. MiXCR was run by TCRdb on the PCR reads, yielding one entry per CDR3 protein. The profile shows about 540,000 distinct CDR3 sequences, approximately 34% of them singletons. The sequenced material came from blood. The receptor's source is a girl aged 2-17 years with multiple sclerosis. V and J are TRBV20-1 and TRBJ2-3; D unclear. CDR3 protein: CSARVKDTQYF. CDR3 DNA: TGCAGTGCTAGAGTAAAAGATACGCAGTATTTT.